These 21 T cell receptor beta chains came from one sample sequenced in a study of blood T cell repertoires in COVID-19. Sequencing was performed with immunoSEQ multiplex PCR; in TCRdb, only in-frame clones are kept and a portion is missing. This sample yields about 46,000 clones, of which 80% to 90% are seen a single time; around 30% belongs to the top ten. The material sequenced was peripheral blood. These receptors all stem from a woman of 80 years or more with COVID-19, enrolled during active disease.

The gene calls are TRBV28 and TRBJ2-7; the match to TRBD2 covers 8 bases. The CDR3 contains 15 residues. Losses at the gene ends were 6 bases for V and 1 base for J; bases not matched to a gene: 8. Per the germline V gene, CDR1 is MDHEN and CDR2 is SYDVKM. Written as DNA, the CDR3 is TGTGCCAGCAGGAAGCGGGAGTCAGTTTCCTACGAGCAGTACTTC. It codes for CASRKRESVSYEQYF.

As DNA, the CDR3 is TGTGCCAGCAGCGTAGCGGGACCCAGGGGTGGTGAAAAACTGTTTTTT. This sequence encodes CASSVAGPRGGEKLFF. The chain is built from TRBV9 and TRBJ1-4; perhaps TRBD1 as D (6 bases). CDR3 length: 16 amino acids. Germline CDR1 and CDR2: SGDLS and YYNGEE. Trimming left V 0 bases short and J 7 bases short, with 16 bases between.

This chain joins TRBV5-4 and TRBJ2-7; 9 bases fit TRBD1. The CDR3 is made up of 15 amino acids. The V and J ends lost 4 bases and 4 bases, in that order; junction bases with no gene match: 9. The V gene's germline CDR1 is SGHNT and CDR2 YYREEE (reference sequence). The CDR3: CASSQPGQGQYEQYF. The CDR3 DNA is TGTGCCAGCAGCCAACCGGGACAGGGTCAATACGAGCAGTACTTC.

V and J are TRBV6-4 and TRBJ2-1; 7 nucleotides align to TRBD1. The CDR3 consists of 16 residues. V dropped 2 bases and J dropped 5; count of bases not matched to a gene: 9. Germline assignment: CDR1 MRHNA and CDR2 SNTAGT. The CDR3 protein is CASSDHPGQSHNEQFF. In DNA form, the CDR3 reads TGTGCCAGCAGTGACCACCCGGGACAGTCACACAATGAGCAGTTCTTC.

The V gene is TRBV10-3, the J gene TRBJ1-1, with a weak D call TRBD1 (6 bases). The CDR3 consists of 12 residues. Germline V lookup: CDR1 ENHRY, CDR2 SYGVKD. V lost 6 bases to trimming and J lost 6 bases, with 11 bases between them. The CDR3 DNA reads as TGTGCCATCAGAAGCGACAGGTCTGAAGCTTTCTTT. This sequence encodes CAIRSDRSEAFF.

V is TRBV6-6 and J is TRBJ2-1; the match to TRBD2 covers 10 bases. V lost 7 bases, J lost 4 bases, and 7 bases stayed unmatched. The CDR3 has 15 residues. CDR1 is MNHNY, CDR2 SVGAGI, per germline (reference sequence). CDR3 sequence (DNA): TGTGCCAGCAACAGCGGGACTAGCGAGTACAATGAGCAGTTCTTC. Translating it yields CASNSGTSEYNEQFF.

This CDR3 reads CASSSWDRDQPQHF. CDR3 nucleotides: TGTGCCAGCAGCTCCTGGGACAGGGATCAGCCCCAGCATTTT. The genes are TRBV5-6 and TRBJ1-5; 9 bases map to TRBD1. Germline CDR1 SGHDT, CDR2 YYEEEE. This CDR3 is built from 14 residues. The V segment lost 3 bases and the J segment 5 bases; nucleotides outside the gene matches: 3.

The chain employs TRBV6-1 and TRBJ1-2; tentatively, D is TRBD1 (6 bases). This CDR3 has 14 amino acids. The germline V and J ends were trimmed by 2 bases and 8 bases, with 15 bases remaining between them. CDR1 and CDR2 (germline): MNHNS, SASEGT. CDR3 nucleotides: TGTGCCAGCAGTGAAAGGATGGGACACGGAGGCTACACCTTC. It translates to CASSERMGHGGYTF.

The chain links TRBV28 to TRBJ2-5; 7 bases align to TRBD1. CDR3 size: 15 residues. V gave up 4 bases and J gave up 5 bases; unmatched junction bases: 10. Germline CDR1 is MDHEN and CDR2 is SYDVKM. This CDR3 reads CASSSITGVDETQYF. The CDR3 region has the DNA TGTGCCAGCAGTTCAATCACAGGGGTTGATGAGACCCAGTACTTC.

In DNA, the CDR3 is TGTGCCAGCAGTTACTCGCAGGGGCCGTATGGCTACACCTTC. It codes for CASSYSQGPYGYTF. J is TRBJ1-2 and V is TRBV6-5; D might be TRBD1 (6 bases). This CDR3 has 14 residues. V was trimmed by 0 bases and J by 5 bases, leaving 10 bases between them. Germline CDR1 is MNHEY and CDR2 is SVGAGI.

The V gene is TRBV27, the J gene TRBJ1-1; D is unclear. The V end was cut by 10 bases, the J end by 0 bases, with 12 bases between. This CDR3 has 13 amino acids. CDR1 is MNHEY and CDR2 is SMNVEV in the germline V gene (reference sequence). Written as DNA, the CDR3 is TGTGCCACCGCTAGGTGGGTGAACACTGAAGCTTTCTTT. As protein: CATARWVNTEAFF.

The chain uses TRBV6-2 or TRBV6-3 and TRBJ2-7; 9 bases line up with TRBD2. Trimming cost V 4 bases and J 2 bases; bases outside gene matches: 12. This CDR3 is 17 amino acids long. The germline V gene has CDR1 MNHEY and CDR2 SVGEGT. The chain's CDR3 is CASSSGTYSGRTYEQYF. CDR3 in DNA: TGTGCCAGCAGTTCCGGTACATATAGCGGGAGAACCTACGAGCAGTACTTC.

This chain connects TRBV6-5 to TRBJ2-7; 14 bases map to TRBD2. Germline V gene lookup returns CDR1 MNHEY and CDR2 SVGAGI. Trimming took 6 bases from V and 3 from J; bases not matched to a gene: 1. The CDR3 extends over 14 amino acids. CDR3 sequence (DNA): TGTGCCAGCAGAGGGACTAGCGGGGGCTACGAGCAGTACTTC. Residues: CASRGTSGGYEQYF.

This sequence joins TRBV7-2 and TRBJ1-5; TRBD1 matches 11 bases. Germline CDR1 is SGHTA and CDR2 is FQGNSA. This CDR3 spans 14 amino acids. Losses at the gene ends were 5 bases for V and 8 bases for J; bases not matched to a gene: 5. The CDR3 coding sequence is TGTGCCAGCAGCAAGGGACAGGGGGAGGAGCCCCAGCATTTT. Translating gives CASSKGQGEEPQHF.

The chain links TRBV28 to TRBJ1-2; 7 bases are shared with TRBD1. From germline, CDR1 is MDHEN and CDR2 SYDVKM. The CDR3 has 15 amino acids. The trim removed 2 bases at V and 7 bases at J, leaving 10 bases unmatched. The CDR3 sequence is CASSLGARGEGGYTF. The CDR3 DNA sequence: TGTGCCAGCAGTTTAGGGGCCAGGGGGGAAGGTGGCTACACCTTC.

The rearrangement joins TRBV4-1 to TRBJ2-2; 9 bases line up with TRBD1. V trimming: 1 base; J trimming: 3 bases; junction bases outside the gene matches: 6. CDR3 length: 17 amino acids. The germline gives CDR1 MGHRA, CDR2 YSYEKL. The CDR3 nucleotides read TGCGCCAGCAGCCAAGCTAACAGGGGGCCGCACACCGGGGAGCTGTTTTTT. Translating gives CASSQANRGPHTGELFF.

The gene calls are TRBV4-3 and TRBJ1-2; D not certain. V was clipped by 0 bases and J by 2 bases, with 10 bases between them. CDR3 length: 15 amino acids. Germline-derived CDR1 and CDR2 are LGHNA and YSLEER. DNA of the CDR3: TGCGCCAGCAGCCAAGACGATGCACAGAACTATGGCTACACCTTC. Its protein product is CASSQDDAQNYGYTF.

CDR3 sequence (DNA): TGCGCCAGCAGCATGGGCTCGAGCTCCTATAATTCACCCCTCCACTTT. Protein product: CASSMGSSSYNSPLHF. This rearrangement joins TRBV5-1 to TRBJ1-6; unclear D gene. The V and J ends lost 4 bases and 0 bases respectively, with 11 bases between them. The CDR3 has 16 amino acids. The germline V gene encodes CDR1 SGHRS and CDR2 YFSETQ. The entire variable domain, with the rest obtained from reference TRBV5-1 and TRBJ1-6, is as follows: KAGVTQTPRYLIKTRGQQVTLSCSPISGHRSVSWYQQTPGQGLQFLFEYFSETQRNKGNFPGRFSGRQFSNSRSEMNVSTLELGDSALYLCASSMGSSSYNSPLHFGNGTRLTVT.

The rearrangement links TRBV6-2 or TRBV6-3 to TRBJ2-7; no reliable D call. V was trimmed by 4 bases and J by 6 bases, leaving 10 bases between them. Per the germline V gene, CDR1 is MNHEY and CDR2 is SVGEGT. This CDR3 has 12 amino acids. CDR3 DNA sequence: TGTGCCAGCAGTTTAGAGGTTAGCGAGCAGTACTTC. Its protein is CASSLEVSEQYF.

The CDR3 sequence is CASSSEGTANYNSPLHF. CDR3 in DNA: TGTGCCAGCAGCTCCGAGGGGACAGCTAACTATAATTCACCCCTCCACTTT. The gene calls are TRBV5-4 and TRBJ1-6; TRBD1 agrees at 7 bases. The junction had 9 bases not matched to a gene; V was cut back by 3 bases and J by 3 bases. This CDR3 contains 17 residues. Germline V gene sequence: CDR1 SGHNT, CDR2 YYREEE (reference sequence). Full variable domain (outside the CDR3, taken from reference TRBV5-4 and TRBJ1-6): ETGVTQSPTHLIKTRGQQVTLRCSSQSGHNTVSWYQQALGQGPQFIFQYYREEENGRGNFPPRFSGLQFPNYSSELNVNALELDDSALYLCASSSEGTANYNSPLHFGNGTRLTVT.

The chain combines TRBV7-2 with TRBJ2-7, with TRBD2 matching over 9 bases. The CDR3 has 14 residues. Germline assignment: CDR1 SGHTA and CDR2 FQGNSA. Germline trimming cut 6 bases from V and 2 bases from J; bases unmatched to any gene: 5. The CDR3 DNA sequence: TGTGCCAGCAGGGGGCGGGAGGGCCCCTACGAGCAGTACTTC. Amino acids: CASRGREGPYEQYF.